This T cell receptor beta chain was recovered during a study of blood T cell repertoires in COVID-19. Authors' processing steps: Amplification of reference gene primers provided the estimated nucleated cell counts. Sequencing was performed with immunoSEQ multiplex PCR; in TCRdb, only in-frame clones are kept and a portion is missing. D and trimming were read from the DNA, whereas the V and J calls and clone size are those reported in that table. The data hold some 150,000 clones, with about four fifths observed a single time. Germline V gives CDR1 LGHDT, CDR2 YNNKEL (reference sequence). The CDR3 runs 14 residues. J was trimmed by 7 bases and V by 4 bases; bases with no gene match: 9.

Sequenced: peripheral blood. This TCR came from a man between 65 and 80 years old with acute or convalescent COVID-19. The V gene is TRBV3-1 (or the pseudogene TRBV3-2), the J gene TRBJ2-5; 7 nucleotides line up with TRBD1. The CDR3 DNA follows: TGTGCCAGCAGCCCACAGGGGTTAGTGCGGACCCAGTACTTC. As protein: CASSPQGLVRTQYF.